These 27 T cell receptor beta chains share one sample of origin, sequenced in a study of shared clonotypes between healthy human individuals. Profiled with immunoSEQ multiplex PCR; TCRdb holds only in-frame clones, not every one. The profile shows about 2.5 million clones, 85% to 95% of them singletons. The specimen was naive CD4+ T cells from PBMCs. Specified subset: CD45RA+ positively selected. The source is a man between 18 and 29 years old in good health. Some clones in this sample may be carry-over from other donors' samples.

This clone was found a few times. V is TRBV7-3 and J is TRBJ2-3; D gene uncertain. Looked up from germline, CDR1 is SGHTA and CDR2 is FQGTGA. This CDR3 region has 15 residues. Trimming took 5 bases from V and 6 from J, leaving 18 bases between them. The CDR3 sequence: CASSPHPGTADTQYF. CDR3 DNA: TGTGCCAGCAGCCCCCACCCCGGTACGGCGGATACGCAGTATTTT. The full variable domain, completed using reference TRBV7-3 and TRBJ2-3, is GAGVSQTPSNKVTEKGKYVELRCDPISGHTALYWYRQSLGQGPEFLIYFQGTGAADDSGLPNDRFFAVRPEGSVSTLKIQRTERGDSAVYLCASSPHPGTADTQYFGPGTRLTVL.

V usage is TRBV15 and J usage is TRBJ2-7; maybe TRBD2 (6 bases). Trimming took off 3 bases at V and 6 bases at J, with 9 bases between the two ends. CDR1 is LNHNV, CDR2 YYDKDF, per germline (reference sequence). The CDR3 spans 12 residues. CDR3 sequence: CATSSGRPEQYF. The CDR3 coding sequence is TGTGCCACCAGCAGCGGGAGACCCGAGCAGTACTTC.

This chain uses TRBV7-2 with TRBJ2-2; D is uncertain. The CDR3 consists of 13 residues. The germline V gene has CDR1 SGHTA and CDR2 FQGNSA. Trimming cost V 5 bases and J 4 bases, with 8 bases left between them. CDR3 region: CASSPHGTGELFF. As DNA, the CDR3 is TGTGCCAGCAGCCCCCATGGCACCGGGGAGCTGTTTTTT.

The chain recombines TRBV19 with TRBJ2-1, with 11 bases aligning to TRBD2. This CDR3 is 17 amino acids long. V was clipped by 3 bases and J by 4 bases; unmatched bases: 8. From germline, CDR1 is LNHDA and CDR2 SQIVND (reference sequence). The CDR3 is CASSIRSTSGRYNEQFF. The CDR3 bases are TGTGCCAGTAGTATTCGCTCTACTAGCGGGAGATACAATGAGCAGTTCTTC.

The chain has TRBV2 and TRBJ1-5; D gene ambiguous. The CDR3 has 11 amino acids. Looked up from germline, CDR1 is SNHLY and CDR2 is FYNNEI. V lost 6 bases, J lost 11 bases, and 11 bases lay in between. The CDR3 region is CASSGSVAQHF. The CDR3 nucleotides read TGTGCCAGCAGCGGGAGTGTGGCCCAGCATTTT. Drawing the rest from reference TRBV2 and TRBJ1-5, the complete variable domain is EPEVTQTPSHQVTQMGQEVILRCVPISNHLYFYWYRQILGQKVEFLVSFYNNEISEKSEIFDDQFSVERPDGSNFTLKIRSTKLEDSAMYFCASSGSVAQHFGDGTRLSIL.

This chain links TRBV7-7 with TRBJ2-5; 7 nucleotides line up with TRBD1. Trimming cost V 4 bases and J 2 bases; bases outside gene matches: 4. The CDR3 totals 14 residues. CDR1 and CDR2 from the germline V gene are SSHAT and FNYEAQ (reference sequence). CDR3 sequence (DNA): TGTGCCAGCAGCTATGGGGGACAGCAAGAGACCCAGTACTTC. As protein: CASSYGGQQETQYF.

This clone showed up just a few times. The chain is built from TRBV6-1 and TRBJ1-2; D call uncertain. V was shortened by 0 bases and J by 7 bases, with 6 bases between the two germline ends. CDR1 MNHNS and CDR2 SASEGT come from the germline V gene. The CDR3 length is 12 residues. In DNA, the CDR3 is TGTGCCAGCAGTGAAGCTTTCCCTGGCTACACCTTC. Its protein product is CASSEAFPGYTF.

The V and J genes are TRBV6-1 and TRBJ2-7; TRBD2 matches 8 bases. Germline-derived CDR1 and CDR2 are MNHNS and SASEGT. The V and J ends lost 6 bases and 2 bases, in that order; junction bases with no gene match: 9. This CDR3 contains 15 residues. This CDR3 is CASSDLIGGAYEQYF. CDR3 coding DNA: TGTGCCAGCAGCGACTTAATCGGGGGGGCCTACGAGCAGTACTTC.

The rearrangement joins TRBV28 to TRBJ2-3; D is possibly TRBD1 (6 bases). CDR3 length: 11 residues. The germline V gene encodes CDR1 MDHEN and CDR2 SYDVKM. The ends were cut back, 8 bases at V and 7 bases at J, with 10 bases in the middle. The CDR3 bases are TGTGCCAGCTCAGGGGCAAATACGCAGTATTTT. Protein product: CASSGANTQYF.

The gene calls are TRBV4-1 and TRBJ1-1; perhaps TRBD1 as D (6 bases). The germline V and J ends were trimmed by 2 bases and 5 bases, with 18 bases remaining between them. The germline V gene has CDR1 MGHRA and CDR2 YSYEKL. The CDR3 has 16 amino acids. In DNA, the CDR3 is TGCGCCAGCAGCCAACCAGGGGTTTGGGTAGATACTGAAGCTTTCTTT. This sequence encodes CASSQPGVWVDTEAFF.

This rearrangement joins TRBV28 to TRBJ2-1; D might be TRBD2 (5 bases). There are 12 residues in the CDR3. Germline CDR1 and CDR2: MDHEN and SYDVKM. The V end lost 5 bases, the J end lost 10 bases, and 12 bases lay between the germline ends. The CDR3 sequence is CASSPFGVEQFF. In DNA form, the CDR3 reads TGTGCCAGCAGTCCGTTCGGGGTGGAGCAGTTCTTC.

V usage is TRBV2 and J usage is TRBJ2-2; 7 positions match TRBD2. CDR3 length equals 14 residues. Germline V CDR1 and CDR2: SNHLY, FYNNEI. V trimming: 7 bases; J trimming: 4 bases; junction bases outside the gene matches: 6. CDR3 coding DNA: TGTGCCAGCACCGCGGGAGTGGGCACCGGGGAGCTGTTTTTT. The encoded protein is CASTAGVGTGELFF.

The chain is built from TRBV19 and TRBJ1-2; unclear D gene. The germline V and J ends were trimmed by 5 bases and 5 bases, with 18 bases remaining between them. The CDR3 loop spans 15 amino acids. Germline V gives CDR1 LNHDA, CDR2 SQIVND (reference sequence). DNA for the CDR3: TGTGCCAGTAGTCTTAAGGACCTGACCCCGTATGGCTACACCTTC. Protein: CASSLKDLTPYGYTF.

The rearrangement links TRBV13 to TRBJ2-1; D remains ambiguous. The CDR3 contains 15 residues. The V and J ends lost 1 base and 2 bases respectively, with 9 bases between them. Germline V gene data show CDR1 as PRHDT and CDR2 as FYEKMQ (reference sequence). The CDR3 loop reads CASSLEFGTYNEQFF. In DNA form, the CDR3 reads TGTGCCAGCAGCTTAGAGTTCGGAACCTACAATGAGCAGTTCTTC.

The chain couples TRBV5-1 to TRBJ1-4; 8 nucleotides agree with TRBD1. There are 16 residues in the CDR3. Germline V lookup: CDR1 SGHRS, CDR2 YFSETQ. Trimming removed 3 bases from V and 0 bases from J; junction bases left unmatched: 4. The CDR3 nucleotides are TGCGCCAGCAGCTCAACAGGGGGTTCAACTAATGAAAAACTGTTTTTT. As protein: CASSSTGGSTNEKLFF.

V gene TRBV2 combines with J gene TRBJ2-1, with TRBD2 matching over 7 bases. The junction had 11 bases not matched to a gene; V was cut back by 3 bases and J by 6 bases. The length of the CDR3 is 16 residues. Per germline, CDR1 SNHLY and CDR2 FYNNEI. CDR3 region: CASSDTRTRKGNEQFF. Written as DNA, the CDR3 is TGTGCCAGCAGTGACACTAGGACTAGAAAAGGCAATGAGCAGTTCTTC.

This chain joins TRBV14 and TRBJ1-2; D is perhaps TRBD1 (5 bases). The CDR3 runs 13 residues. V gave up 0 bases and J gave up 8 bases, with 10 bases separating them. The germline gives CDR1 SGHDN, CDR2 FVKESK. CDR3 loop: CASSQDIRGGYTF. CDR3 DNA: TGTGCCAGCAGCCAAGATATTAGGGGCGGCTACACCTTC. The whole variable domain, filled in from reference TRBV14 and TRBJ1-2, reads EAGVTQFPSHSVIEKGQTVTLRCDPISGHDNLYWYRRVMGKEIKFLLHFVKESKQDESGMPNNRFLAERTGGTYSTLKVQPAELEDSGVYFCASSQDIRGGYTFGSGTRLTVV.

The chain joins TRBV2 to TRBJ2-1; D may be TRBD1 or TRBD2 (5 bases each). The germline CDR1 and CDR2 sequences are SNHLY and FYNNEI. V gave up 5 bases and J gave up 4 bases, with 15 bases separating them. This CDR3 is 15 amino acids long. DNA of the CDR3: TGTGCCAGCAGTAGGGACGGAGGCCAGTACAATGAGCAGTTCTTC. It specifies CASSRDGGQYNEQFF.

The rearrangement joins TRBV6-1 to TRBJ2-1, with D maybe TRBD2 (5 bases). Per germline, CDR1 MNHNS and CDR2 SASEGT. Trimming removed 7 bases from V and 3 bases from J, with 10 bases in between. CDR3 length: 13 amino acids. CDR3 amino acids: CASIKDFYNEQFF. In nucleotides, the CDR3 is TGTGCCAGCATAAAGGACTTCTACAATGAGCAGTTCTTC.

The chain combines TRBV11-2 with TRBJ2-2; D is uncertain. Germline loops: CDR1 SGHAT, CDR2 FQNNGV. This CDR3 region has 15 residues. Trimming took 2 bases from V and 4 from J, leaving 11 bases between them. The CDR3 DNA reads TGTGCCAGCAGCTTAAATCCGACTGTCACCGGGGAGCTGTTTTTT. Encoded protein: CASSLNPTVTGELFF.

This chain connects TRBV7-2 to TRBJ2-7; possibly TRBD1 for D (5 bases). Germline V CDR1 and CDR2: SGHTA, FQGNSA. CDR3 length: 15 residues. V lost 0 bases, J lost 2 bases, and 11 bases lay in between. The CDR3 region is CASSLALGQPYEQYF. Written as DNA, the CDR3 is TGTGCCAGCAGCTTAGCGCTTGGACAACCCTACGAGCAGTACTTC.

Note on this clone: The same CDR3 is also encoded by other DNA sequences in this sample. The rearrangement joins TRBV5-1 to TRBJ2-7, with TRBD1 matching over 11 bases. The CDR3 covers 15 residues. V gave up 3 bases and J gave up 2 bases; unmatched junction bases: 4. In germline, CDR1 is SGHRS, CDR2 YFSETQ. DNA for the CDR3: TGCGCCAGCAGCTCTGGGACAGGGGGTCCCTACGAGCAGTACTTC. Its protein is CASSSGTGGPYEQYF.

J is TRBJ1-2 and V is TRBV2; 7 bases map to TRBD1. Germline CDR1 reads SNHLY; CDR2 reads FYNNEI. V shed 5 bases and J 7 bases; nucleotides not matched to a gene: 13. This CDR3 comprises 15 residues. In DNA form, the CDR3 reads TGTGCCAGCAGTCGTGGAACAACAGGGGCGGGTGGCTACACCTTC. As protein: CASSRGTTGAGGYTF.

CDR3: CASSFWGRSNYEQYF. The CDR3 nucleotides are TGTGCCAGCAGCTTTTGGGGCCGTAGTAACTACGAGCAGTACTTC. The rearrangement uses TRBV7-9 and TRBJ2-7, with D perhaps matching TRBD1 (5 bases). Germline CDR1 is SEHNR and CDR2 is FQNEAQ (reference sequence). V lost 3 bases, J lost 3 bases, and 15 bases lay in between. CDR3 length: 15 amino acids.

The V and J genes are TRBV15 and TRBJ2-1, with no clear D. Germline CDR1 LNHNV, CDR2 YYDKDF (reference sequence). The CDR3 consists of 15 residues. V lost 1 base and J 4 bases, leaving 11 bases between the germline ends. The DNA for the CDR3 is TGTGCCACCAGCAGAGGGTCTGTCGGGTACAATGAGCAGTTCTTC. Protein sequence: CATSRGSVGYNEQFF.

The chain carries TRBV9 and TRBJ2-1; TRBD2 matches 9 bases. Germline CDR1 reads SGDLS; CDR2 reads YYNGEE. This CDR3 comprises 15 residues. V trimming: 7 bases; J trimming: 7 bases; junction bases outside the gene matches: 12. The CDR3 is CASGSGSLLRNEQFF. CDR3 bases: TGTGCCAGCGGTAGCGGGAGTTTACTTAGGAATGAGCAGTTCTTC. The whole variable domain, filled in from reference TRBV9 and TRBJ2-1, reads DSGVTQTPKHLITATGQRVTLRCSPRSGDLSVYWYQQSLDQGLQFLIQYYNGEERAKGNILERFSAQQFPDLHSELNLSSLELGDSALYFCASGSGSLLRNEQFFGPGTRLTVL.

The rearrangement joins TRBV9 to TRBJ2-2; D is uncertain. CDR3 length equals 14 residues. From germline, CDR1 is SGDLS and CDR2 YYNGEE. V lost 6 bases and J 4 bases, leaving 13 bases between the germline ends. In DNA form, the CDR3 reads TGTGCCAGCACCCACCCTGGAGTCACCGGGGAGCTGTTTTTT. This encodes CASTHPGVTGELFF.